Here is one T cell receptor (beta chain) with its context. CDR1 SGHNT and CDR2 YYREEE come from the germline V gene (reference sequence). This CDR3 has 14 residues. V was clipped by 0 bases and J by 6 bases, with 9 bases between them. RNA amounts of roughly 0.45 to 1 ug underwent reverse transcription with random hexamers. TCRdb re-called the immunoSEQ multiplex PCR reads with MiXCR, one entry per CDR3 protein. This sample yields roughly 89,000 distinct CDR3 sequences, of which 95% to 96% are seen a single time; about 0.39% belongs to the top ten. The data stem from a study of CD8 T cells in Susac syndrome.

The sample comprised CD8+ T cells from PBMCs. J is TRBJ2-2 and V is TRBV5-4; TRBD2 is a possible D gene (5 bases). The TCR sequence derives from a human donor with Susac syndrome. CDR3: CASSLETGAGELFF. The CDR3 bases are TGTGCCAGCAGCTTGGAAACCGGGGCCGGGGAGCTGTTTTTT.